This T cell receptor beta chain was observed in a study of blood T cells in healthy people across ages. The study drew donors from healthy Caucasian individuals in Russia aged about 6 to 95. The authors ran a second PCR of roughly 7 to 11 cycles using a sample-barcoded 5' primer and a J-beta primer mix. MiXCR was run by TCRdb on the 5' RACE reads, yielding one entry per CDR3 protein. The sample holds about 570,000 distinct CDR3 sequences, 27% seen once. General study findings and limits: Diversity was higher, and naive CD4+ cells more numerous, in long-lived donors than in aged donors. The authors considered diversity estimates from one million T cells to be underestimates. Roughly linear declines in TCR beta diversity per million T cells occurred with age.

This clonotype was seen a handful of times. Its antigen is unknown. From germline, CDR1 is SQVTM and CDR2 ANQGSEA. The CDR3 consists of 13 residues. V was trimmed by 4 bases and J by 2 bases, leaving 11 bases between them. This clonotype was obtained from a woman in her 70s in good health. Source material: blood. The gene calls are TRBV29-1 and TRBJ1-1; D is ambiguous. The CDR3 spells CSVGGHSNTEAFF. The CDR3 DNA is TGCAGCGTTGGAGGGCACTCTAACACTGAAGCTTTCTTT.